The following is a T cell receptor beta chain sequence with its context. Its antigen remains unidentified. Nothing much larger sits one base from this clone, and base qualities are not available. The label giving this sample's treatment or condition can be read as: 19 received Ad26.COV2.S at low or high dose, single or two shots; about 5 received placebo; per-sample allocation not given. Repertoires of vaccine and placebo recipients were sequenced from samples collected on day 63 after the first injection. Between 29 July and 7 August 2020, Cohort 1b enrolled 25 adults aged 18-55 years at one site in Boston, USA. As a vaccine, Ad26.COV2.S was a replication-incompetent adenovirus type 26 vector that expressed a prefusion-stabilized SARS-CoV-2 spike protein derived from the original Wuhan strain. CDR1 and CDR2 are read off the germline V gene (reference sequence) as LNHDA and SQIVND. The CDR3 runs 15 residues from the cysteine to the phenylalanine. Just CDR3 DNA is preserved here, 45 bases in frame from base 1. Trimming costs V 4 bases and J 0 bases, and their ends lie 10 bases apart.

The data were taken from a study of Ad26.COV2.S vaccination and SARS-CoV-2 variants (dated by TCRdb to about 2021). Looking at the study overall: Donors in the vaccine arm were drawn from COV1001, a phase I-IIa trial of Ad26.COV2.S in healthy adults that was multicentre, randomized, double-blind and placebo-controlled. TCRbeta repertoire sequencing served as the tool for gauging how specific and how broad the SARS-CoV-2-reactive T cell receptors were following Ad26.COV2.S vaccination. Participants in the trial were split at random into five groups of five each, receiving low-dose or high-dose Ad26.COV2.S once or twice, or else placebo on both occasions. The TCR-sequenced set comprised approximately 30 samples: approximately 19 Ad26.COV2.S vaccine recipients, 5 placebo recipients and 8 SARS-CoV-2 convalescent individuals. Ad26.COV2.S was administered intramuscularly at 5 x 10^10 or 1 x 10^11 viral particles, either as a single shot or as two shots given 56 days apart. Throughout the experiments and outcome assessment, investigators stayed blinded to trial group allocation.

The immunoSEQ Assay was used to sequence TCRbeta CDR3 regions. After extraction, genomic DNA underwent amplification by bias-controlled multiplex PCR, followed by high-throughput sequencing. The authors processed their data as follows. To quantify the absolute abundance of each unique TCRbeta CDR3 region, sequences were collapsed and filtered. T cell fraction was estimated by normalizing TCRbeta template counts to usable DNA, which was measured by amplifying reference genes present in all nucleated cells. Repertoire TCRs were annotated as SARS-CoV-2-specific when V gene, CDR3 amino acid sequence and J gene were exactly matched to a known reactive TCR set. The reference SARS-CoV-2 TCR set was derived from MIRA and filtered for enrichment in COVID-19-positive ImmuneCODE repertoires, a step that removed public or cross-reactive TCRs. Using the MIRA antigens, annotated TCRs were further analysed by specific ORF or by position within an ORF. Breadth was defined as the number of annotated unique rearrangements divided by the total number of unique productive rearrangements, and depth was defined as the summed frequency of the annotated unique rearrangements. Two-sided Wilcoxon rank-sum tests were applied when comparing TCR breadth between groups. TCRdb carries this immuneACCESS record with in-frame sequences only. Its versions omit some clonotypes, under half of them owing to an unresolved V gene in the studies checked, with the rest unexplained. V, J and clone size were drawn from that table, and D and trimming were deduced from the DNA. Across this sample there are about 330,000 clones, with around 90% seen only once. The ten top clones hold about 5% of the sample.

Broader findings and caveats from the paper: Substantial breadth of spike-specific CD8+ and CD4+ T cell responses was reported after vaccination. The authors noted that the TCR breadth and depth analyses may have underestimated total T cell responses. The study lacked the statistical power to compare responses across vaccine doses or regimens. Compared with placebo recipients, Ad26.COV2.S recipients showed higher spike-specific TCR breadth (P = 0.0014). Vaccine and placebo recipients had comparable non-spike TCR breadth, which fits with the vaccine containing only spike.

The sequence is built from TRBV19 and TRBJ2-1; the D segment cannot be called with confidence. The TCR was taken from a person aged 18-65 years who received the Ad26.COV2.S COVID-19 vaccine or a placebo. The source material was peripheral blood, sampled in a trial of Ad26.COV2.S vaccine versus placebo. This receptor carries the CDR3 CASSKGVNSYNEQFF. DNA sequence: TGTGCCAGTAGTAAGGGCGTAAACTCCTACAATGAGCAGTTCTTC. With all but the CDR3 taken from the reference TRBV19 and TRBJ2-1 genes, the full variable domain is: DGGITQSPKYLFRKEGQNVTLSCEQNLNHDAMYWYRQDPGQGLRLIYYSQIVNDFQKGDIAEGYSVSREKKESFPLTVTSAQKNPTAFYLCASSKGVNSYNEQFFGPGTRLTVL.